This T cell receptor beta chain is drawn from a study of T cell changes during pregnancy in multiple sclerosis. This CDR3 comprises 15 residues. Germline V gene sequence: CDR1 SGHAT, CDR2 FQNNGV. V lost 2 bases to trimming and J lost 3 bases, with 14 bases between them. Produced via immunoSEQ multiplex PCR; TCRdb's table is partial and in-frame only. The sample records about 98,000 clones, about 91% being singletons. This TCR was recovered from a female donor in good health, enrolled as a control in a pregnancy study. The V and J genes are TRBV11-2 and TRBJ2-7; weak D call: TRBD2 (6 bases). This sample comprised peripheral blood, obtained after pregnancy. CDR3 residues: CASSLTPGTYYEQYF. DNA for the CDR3: TGTGCCAGCAGCTTAACTCCTGGGACTTACTACGAGCAGTACTTC.